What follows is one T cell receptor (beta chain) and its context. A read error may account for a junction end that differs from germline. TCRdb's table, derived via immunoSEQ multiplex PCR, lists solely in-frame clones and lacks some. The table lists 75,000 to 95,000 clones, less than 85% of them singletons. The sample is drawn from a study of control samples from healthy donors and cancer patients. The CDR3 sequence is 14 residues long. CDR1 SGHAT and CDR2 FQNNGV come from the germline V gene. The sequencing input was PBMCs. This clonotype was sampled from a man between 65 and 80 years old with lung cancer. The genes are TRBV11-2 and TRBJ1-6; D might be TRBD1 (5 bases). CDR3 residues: CASSLDSFGSPLHF. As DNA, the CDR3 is TGTGCCAGCAGCCTAGACAGCTTCGGTTCACCCCTCCACTTT.